The 25 T cell receptor beta chains below all came from one sample that was sequenced in a study of technical replicates of blood from four donors. Measured with immunoSEQ multiplex PCR; TCRdb has only the in-frame clones, and not every one. In the table there are about 74,000 clones, about 95% of which are singletons. The specimen was T cells isolated from PBMCs. The receptors shown here come from a human donor in good health.

The rearrangement links TRBV4-1 to TRBJ1-5, with TRBD1 matching 10 bases. J lost 1 base, V lost 0 bases, and 0 bases had no gene match. Germline assignment: CDR1 MGHRA and CDR2 YSYEKL. This CDR3 spans 16 amino acids. The CDR3 here is CASSQETGGSNQPQHF. The CDR3 DNA follows: TGCGCCAGCAGCCAAGAGACAGGGGGCAGCAATCAGCCCCAGCATTTT.

The gene calls are TRBV11-2 and TRBJ2-1; D perhaps matches TRBD2 (6 bases). Germline V gives CDR1 SGHAT, CDR2 FQNNGV. Trimming cost V 6 bases and J 9 bases, with 12 bases left between them. CDR3 size: 12 residues. CDR3 in amino acids: CASRLLASEQFF. The CDR3 bases are TGTGCCAGCAGGCTACTAGCCTCTGAGCAGTTCTTC.

The chain links TRBV4-1 to TRBJ2-1; D unclear. CDR1 and CDR2 (germline): MGHRA, YSYEKL. This CDR3 comprises 14 residues. V was cut by 4 bases and J by 9 bases, with 16 bases left in between. The chain's CDR3 is CASSLPGEVGEQFF. CDR3 nucleotides: TGCGCCAGCAGCCTCCCGGGTGAAGTGGGTGAGCAGTTCTTC.

This chain joins TRBV7-3 and TRBJ2-7, with a tentative D call TRBD1 (5 bases). The CDR3 runs to 13 residues. Germline V gives CDR1 SGHTA, CDR2 FQGTGA. Trimming cost V 0 bases and J 6 bases, with 9 bases left between them. Here the CDR3 DNA reads TGTGCCAGCAGCTTAACCAGGGAAAGCGAGCAGTACTTC. Its translation is CASSLTRESEQYF.

The J gene is TRBJ1-2, the V gene TRBV5-1; D may be TRBD1 (5 bases). V was cut by 3 bases and J by 8 bases, with 14 bases left in between. Germline CDR1 and CDR2: SGHRS and YFSETQ. This CDR3 has 13 amino acids. The CDR3 spells CASSWGEAEGYTF. In DNA form, the CDR3 reads TGCGCCAGCAGCTGGGGGGAGGCCGAAGGCTACACCTTC.

The rearrangement uses TRBV11-2 and TRBJ2-1; TRBD2 aligns across 8 bases. The CDR3 is 15 residues long. CDR1 and CDR2 from the germline V gene are SGHAT and FQNNGV. V was pared by 7 bases and J by 2 bases, with 7 bases of the junction left unmatched. The CDR3: CASNRGRSPYNEQFF. CDR3 in DNA: TGTGCCAGCAACCGCGGGAGGTCACCCTACAATGAGCAGTTCTTC.

J is TRBJ2-7 and V is TRBV7-9; D is possibly TRBD1 (5 bases). Per germline, CDR1 SEHNR and CDR2 FQNEAQ (reference sequence). The CDR3 sequence is 14 residues long. V dropped 5 bases and J dropped 4 bases, with 15 bases sitting between them. The CDR3 bases are TGTGCCAGCAGCCCAATACCAGGGTATTACGAGCAGTACTTC. Amino acids: CASSPIPGYYEQYF.

This chain links TRBV6-1 with TRBJ2-7; D may be TRBD1 (6 bases). The germline CDR1 and CDR2 sequences are MNHNS and SASEGT. This CDR3 has 13 residues. Trimming removed 11 bases at V and 7 bases at J, with 21 bases between. DNA of the CDR3: TGTGCCGGCAAACAGGGTCTCTCATCGGAGCAGTACTTC. It encodes CAGKQGLSSEQYF.

The count of this clone is one. V and J are TRBV7-2 and TRBJ2-1, with a possible D match to TRBD2 (6 bases). Germline CDR1 is SGHTA and CDR2 is FQGNSA. The V and J ends lost 5 bases and 8 bases respectively, with 13 bases between them. The CDR3 has 13 amino acids. CDR3 region: CASSLPPGDEQFF. CDR3 DNA sequence: TGTGCCAGCAGCCTACCCCCGGGGGATGAGCAGTTCTTC.

The CDR3: CASSWRPTGGNEQFF. CDR3 bases: TGTGCCAGCAGCTGGCGGCCGACAGGGGGCAATGAGCAGTTCTTC. The V gene is TRBV7-8, the J gene TRBJ2-1, with TRBD1 identical over 9 bases. This CDR3 region has 15 residues. Germline V gene data show CDR1 as SGHVS and CDR2 as FQNEAQ. The junction had 7 bases not matched to a gene; V was cut back by 4 bases and J by 6 bases.

This chain links TRBV15 with TRBJ2-1, with TRBD2 identical over 9 bases. The ends lost 2 bases at V and 8 bases at J; junction bases unmatched: 7. This CDR3 has 15 amino acids. Germline CDR1 reads LNHNV; CDR2 reads YYDKDF (reference sequence). The CDR3, as DNA: TGTGCCACCAGCAGAACCAGCGGGAGGTTACATGAGCAGTTCTTC. This encodes CATSRTSGRLHEQFF.

This clone was seen a few times. The V call is TRBV7-9, the J call TRBJ1-1; D remains unclear. CDR3 size: 10 residues. V was pared by 5 bases and J by 11 bases, with 9 bases between. Germline V gene sequence: CDR1 SEHNR, CDR2 FQNEAQ (reference sequence). The CDR3 DNA is TGTGCCAGCAGCCTCCTGGCCGCTTTCTTT. The encoded protein is CASSLLAAFF.

The chain couples TRBV19 to TRBJ2-7; TRBD1 aligns across 10 bases. Trimming cost V 6 bases and J 6 bases; bases outside gene matches: 11. Germline V gene sequence: CDR1 LNHDA, CDR2 SQIVND (reference sequence). The CDR3 sequence is 15 residues long. CDR3 residues: CASRERGTGVSEQYF. Here the CDR3 DNA reads TGTGCCAGTAGGGAGAGAGGGACAGGGGTAAGCGAGCAGTACTTC. The full variable domain, its missing parts supplied by reference TRBV19 and TRBJ2-7, is DGGITQSPKYLFRKEGQNVTLSCEQNLNHDAMYWYRQDPGQGLRLIYYSQIVNDFQKGDIAEGYSVSREKKESFPLTVTSAQKNPTAFYLCASRERGTGVSEQYFGPGTRLTVT.

CDR3 coding DNA: TGTGCCAGCTCACCACGAGAGGGTAGAAACACCATATATTTT. It translates to CASSPREGRNTIYF. The J gene is TRBJ1-3, the V gene TRBV18; D gene uncertain. With 1 base removed from V and 5 bases from J, the gap between germline ends came to 9 bases. The CDR3 has 14 amino acids. Germline lookup yields CDR1 KGHSH and CDR2 LQKENI.

The V call is TRBV5-1, the J call TRBJ2-7; 7 bases map to TRBD1. This CDR3 has 14 residues. Germline V gene sequence: CDR1 SGHRS, CDR2 YFSETQ. With 0 bases clipped from V and 5 bases from J, the junction kept 5 bases outside the gene matches. The CDR3 sequence: CASSLEGARNEQYF. The CDR3 region has the DNA TGCGCCAGCAGCTTGGAGGGGGCGAGGAACGAGCAGTACTTC.

V gene TRBV5-1 combines with J gene TRBJ2-3; the D gene is possibly TRBD2 (5 bases). The ends were cut back, 4 bases at V and 6 bases at J, with 12 bases in the middle. CDR3 size: 13 residues. Germline lookup yields CDR1 SGHRS and CDR2 YFSETQ. In DNA form, the CDR3 reads TGCGCCAGCAGCCCGAAACTAGTTGATACGCAGTATTTT. Its protein product is CASSPKLVDTQYF.

The CDR3 DNA reads TGCGCCAGCAGCTTGGCTCCGACCAGAGGCGGAAACACCATATATTTT. Amino acids: CASSLAPTRGGNTIYF. The chain has TRBV5-1 and TRBJ1-3, with D unresolved. V was clipped by 0 bases and J by 4 bases, with 14 bases between them. Germline CDR1 SGHRS, CDR2 YFSETQ. CDR3 size: 16 residues.

The chain links TRBV6-1 to TRBJ2-1; D is perhaps TRBD2 (6 bases). The V and J ends lost 8 bases and 8 bases respectively, with 22 bases between them. Germline-derived CDR1 and CDR2 are MNHNS and SASEGT. CDR3 length equals 15 residues. The CDR3 sequence is CASSDEDGGIDEQFF. CDR3 coding DNA: TGTGCCAGCTCCGACGAAGACGGCGGGATCGATGAGCAGTTCTTC.

The chain couples TRBV30 to TRBJ2-2; D may be TRBD1 (6 bases). From germline, CDR1 is GTSNPN and CDR2 SVGIG (reference sequence). The CDR3 is 14 residues long. V lost 2 bases and J 2 bases, leaving 9 bases between the germline ends. CDR3 amino acids: CAWSRGINTGELFF. The CDR3, as DNA: TGTGCCTGGAGTAGGGGGATTAACACCGGGGAGCTGTTTTTT.

The gene calls are TRBV13 and TRBJ1-6, with a weak D call TRBD1 (6 bases). The CDR3 spans 14 residues. The V gene lost 0 bases and the J gene lost 8 bases, with 8 bases spanning the gap. Germline loops: CDR1 PRHDT, CDR2 FYEKMQ (reference sequence). The CDR3 here is CASSLGHRDSPLHF. CDR3 bases: TGTGCCAGCAGCTTAGGACACAGGGATTCACCCCTCCACTTT.

This chain joins TRBV4-2 and TRBJ2-1; 14 nucleotides align to TRBD2. CDR1 is LGHNA and CDR2 is YNFKEQ in the germline V gene. This CDR3 is 16 amino acids long. V gave up 2 bases and J gave up 6 bases; unmatched junction bases: 3. CDR3 sequence reads: CASSQLTSGRANEQFF. The DNA of the CDR3 is TGTGCCAGCAGCCAACTGACTAGCGGGAGGGCCAATGAGCAGTTCTTC.

The V call is TRBV6-1, the J call TRBJ2-5, with D unresolved. This CDR3 has 13 amino acids. Trimming pared 3 bases from V and 5 bases from J, leaving 10 bases between. CDR1 MNHNS and CDR2 SASEGT come from the germline V gene. CDR3 nucleotides: TGTGCCAGCAGTGACTTCCCCTCGGAGACCCAGTACTTC. It encodes CASSDFPSETQYF.

The CDR3, as DNA: TGTGCCAGCAGCCCCCGGGGGGGTTGGGGGGGGACCTACAATGAGCAGTTCTTC. Its translation is CASSPRGGWGGTYNEQFF. The chain employs TRBV11-3 and TRBJ2-1, with 8 bases matching TRBD2. Germline V gene data show CDR1 as SGHNT and CDR2 as YENEEA. This CDR3 has 18 amino acids. The ends lost 5 bases at V and 2 bases at J; junction bases unmatched: 14. Drawing the rest from reference TRBV11-3 and TRBJ2-1, the complete variable domain is EAGVVQSPRYKIIEKKQPVAFWCNPISGHNTLYWYLQNLGQGPELLIRYENEEAVDDSQLPKDRFSAERLKGVDSTLKIQPAELGDSAVYLCASSPRGGWGGTYNEQFFGPGTRLTVL.

The chain combines TRBV14 with TRBJ2-1, with D unresolved. Germline CDR1 reads SGHDN; CDR2 reads FVKESK. This CDR3 comprises 11 residues. With 5 bases removed from V and 5 bases from J, the gap between germline ends came to 4 bases. CDR3 DNA: TGTGCCAGCAGCTATCACAATGAGCAGTTCTTC. Translated: CASSYHNEQFF.

This chain joins TRBV27 and TRBJ2-7; 7 nucleotides agree with TRBD1. This CDR3 contains 13 residues. After removal of 4 bases from V and 2 bases from J, the junction contained 2 bases not matched to a gene. The germline gives CDR1 MNHEY, CDR2 SMNVEV (reference sequence). CDR3 DNA sequence: TGTGCCAGCAGTTGGGGACAGACCTACGAGCAGTACTTC. It specifies CASSWGQTYEQYF.